The rows below give T cell receptor beta chains drawn from one sample of a study of cytomegalovirus exposure and HLA in healthy donors. TCRdb's table, derived via immunoSEQ multiplex PCR, lists solely in-frame clones and lacks some. The data hold 150,000 to 200,000 clones, with around four fifths observed a single time. The sample comprised PBMCs. These receptors were obtained from a man between 18 and 35 years old in good health and CMV-seropositive. CDR3s include the opening cysteine and the closing phenylalanine or tryptophan. Fields, in order: J gene, V gene, CDR3 protein.

>TRBJ2-2|TRBV6-5
CASSRSGTGELFF
>TRBJ2-1|TRBV25-1
CASGQFYNEQFF
>TRBJ1-1|TRBV15
CATSREGQNTEAFF
>TRBJ2-7|TRBV18
CASSTRLAGTYEQYF
>TRBJ2-5|TRBV9
CASSVLTGGGETQYF
>TRBJ2-1|TRBV27
CASSLSAESSYNEQFF
>TRBJ2-1|TRBV28
CASRPPGIYNEQFF
>TRBJ2-1|TRBV18
CASSPPGQDYNEQFF
>TRBJ2-1|TRBV9
CASSASGTDSYNEQFF
>TRBJ2-1|TRBV9
CASSGLAGNREQFF
>TRBJ1-4|TRBV28
CASSLLGANEKLFF
>TRBJ2-2|TRBV2
CASSEVREGTGELFF
>TRBJ1-5|TRBV28
CASSFSVAGGYQPQHF
>TRBJ2-6|TRBV5-4
CASSLLSSGANVLTF
>TRBJ2-5|TRBV7-3
CASSLVGGGRETQYF
>TRBJ2-1|TRBV7-9
CASSLGSAGARGQFF
>TRBJ2-5|TRBV5-4
CASSSDTTETQYF
>TRBJ2-1|TRBV29-1
CSVVPPGSGNEQFF
>TRBJ2-1|TRBV18
CASSPPIRDEQFF
>TRBJ1-2|TRBV6-5
CASSYSTGAYGYTF
>TRBJ1-5|TRBV29-1
CSVETGSNQPQHF
>TRBJ1-2|TRBV7-9
CASSLGNSLNYGYTF
>TRBJ2-1|TRBV5-8
CASSPGLTNNEQFF
>TRBJ2-3|TRBV7-6
CASSLERRPSGKSTDTQYF
>TRBJ2-2|TRBV5-4
CASRTGSGTGELFF
>TRBJ2-7|TRBV7-8
CASSLARLAYEQYF